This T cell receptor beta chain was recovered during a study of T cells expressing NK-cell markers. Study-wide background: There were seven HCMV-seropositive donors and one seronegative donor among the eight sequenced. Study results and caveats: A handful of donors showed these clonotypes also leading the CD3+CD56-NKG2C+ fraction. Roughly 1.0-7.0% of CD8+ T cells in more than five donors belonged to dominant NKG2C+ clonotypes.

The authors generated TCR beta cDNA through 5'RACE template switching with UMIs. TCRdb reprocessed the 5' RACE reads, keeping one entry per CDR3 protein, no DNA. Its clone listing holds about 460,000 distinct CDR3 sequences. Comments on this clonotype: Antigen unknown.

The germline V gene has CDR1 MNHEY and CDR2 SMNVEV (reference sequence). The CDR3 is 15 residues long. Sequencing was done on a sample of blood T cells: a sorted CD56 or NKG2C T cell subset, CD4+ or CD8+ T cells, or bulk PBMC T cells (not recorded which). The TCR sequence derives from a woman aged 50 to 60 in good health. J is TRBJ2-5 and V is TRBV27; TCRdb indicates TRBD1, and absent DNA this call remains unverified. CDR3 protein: CASIERTGGSETQYF.